This T cell receptor beta chain emerged from a study of T cell changes during pregnancy in multiple sclerosis. The CDR3 has 13 amino acids. V trimming: 2 bases; J trimming: 4 bases; junction bases outside the gene matches: 4. Germline V gene data show CDR1 as GTSNPN and CDR2 as SVGIG (reference sequence). TCRdb keeps only in-frame clones here, not all; method: immunoSEQ multiplex PCR. The repertoire has fewer than 75,000 clones, about 91% of them found once; the top ten carry about 2.1%. The sample in question was peripheral blood, obtained in the first trimester of pregnancy. This chain links TRBV30 with TRBJ1-1; 7 bases line up with TRBD1. The origin of this receptor is a female donor with multiple sclerosis, enrolled in a pregnancy study. CDR3 protein: CAWSISGGTEAFF. The DNA of the CDR3 is TGTGCCTGGAGTATTTCAGGGGGCACTGAAGCTTTCTTT.